The clone carrying this T cell receptor (beta chain) has a handful of counts. The CDR3 totals 16 residues. Germline CDR1 reads MNHEY; CDR2 reads SVGAGI. Trimming took 4 bases from V and 8 from J; bases not matched to a gene: 9. Participant reports of clinical history set cohort assignment. The sample belongs to a study of blood T cell repertoires in COVID-19. Original processing methods: Reference gene primer amplification gave estimated nucleated cell counts. Method: immunoSEQ multiplex PCR; TCRdb's copy keeps in-frame clones and lacks some. V and J calls and clone size follow that table, whereas D and trimming were derived from the DNA. The profile shows roughly 500,000 clones, roughly nine tenths of them singletons.

V gene TRBV6-5 combines with J gene TRBJ2-2; 11 positions agree with TRBD1. Specimen: PBMCs or T cells enriched from blood (not recorded which). This receptor was taken from a woman in her fifties or sixties who had recovered from COVID-19. The CDR3 DNA follows: TGTGCCAGCAGTTGGAAGGACAGGGGGCTTCGTGGGGAGCTGTTTTTT. Its translation: CASSWKDRGLRGELFF.